These T cell receptor beta chains were read from a single sample in a study of T-cell memory formation after mild COVID-19. One entry per CDR3 protein results from TCRdb running MiXCR on the 5' RACE reads. Seen here are some 300,000 distinct CDR3 sequences, 20% to 25% observed once, and the top ten hold approximately 22%. Sequenced sample: PBMCs or a T cell subset sorted from them (not recorded which). Receptor source: a man between 18 and 29 years old who had mild COVID-19 (a few samples of this study predate the infection). Cell type and time point are not known. Each CDR3 is given with its conserved first and last residue. The order of the fields is D gene, CDR3 length, clone size, V gene, J gene, CDR3 protein, CDR3 DNA. The D gene is left open where the match is weak. Size is omitted from some rows. Given values are once, few, many or a class for expanded clones.

D: -
length: 14
size: -
V: TRBV29-1
J: TRBJ1-2
CDR3: CSVWEAQANYGYTF
DNA: TGCAGCGTTTGGGAGGCACAGGCTAACTATGGCTACACCTTC

D: TRBD2
length: 15
size: once
V: TRBV2
J: TRBJ2-5
CDR3: CASSEGLASEETRYF
DNA: TGTGCCAGCAGTGAAGGACTAGCGAGCGAAGAGACCCGGTACTTC

D: -
length: 15
size: few
V: TRBV12-3/TRBV12-4
J: TRBJ1-1
CDR3: CASSNQGSYVTEAFF
DNA: TGTGCCAGCAGTAACCAGGGCAGCTACGTCACTGAAGCTTTCTTT

D: -
length: 12
size: many
V: TRBV7-2
J: TRBJ2-3
CDR3: CASSPQRDTQYF
DNA: TGTGCCAGCAGCCCCCAGCGAGATACGCAGTATTTT

D: TRBD1
length: 15
size: -
V: TRBV7-3
J: TRBJ1-6
CDR3: CASSFSGQGKSPLHF
DNA: TGTGCCAGCAGCTTTTCGGGACAGGGTAAATCACCCCTCCACTTT

D: -
length: 14
size: -
V: TRBV5-5
J: TRBJ1-2
CDR3: CASSLFGQTYGYTF
DNA: TGTGCCAGCAGCTTGTTCGGACAGACCTATGGCTACACCTTC

D: TRBD1
length: 14
size: -
V: TRBV6-2/TRBV6-3
J: TRBJ1-2
CDR3: CASSLGTARRGYTF
DNA: TGTGCCAGCAGTCTCGGGACAGCCAGACGTGGCTACACCTTC

D: -
length: 16
size: few
V: TRBV6-5
J: TRBJ1-1
CDR3: CASSYSRDTLNTEAFF
DNA: TGTGCCAGCAGTTACTCCCGGGACACTCTGAACACTGAAGCTTTCTTT

D: TRBD1
length: 15
size: -
V: TRBV12-3/TRBV12-4
J: TRBJ2-1
CDR3: CASSPRDRAYNEQFF
DNA: TGTGCCAGCAGTCCCCGGGACAGGGCCTACAATGAGCAGTTCTTC

D: TRBD1
length: 16
size: few
V: TRBV6-5
J: TRBJ2-7
CDR3: CASSYRGQGISYEQYF
DNA: TGTGCCAGCAGTTACCGCGGACAGGGGATCTCCTACGAGCAGTACTTC

D: TRBD1
length: 16
size: few
V: TRBV12-3/TRBV12-4
J: TRBJ1-2
CDR3: CASSYGTGTLNYGYTF
DNA: TGTGCCAGCAGTTATGGGACAGGGACTCTTAACTATGGCTACACCTTC

D: -
length: 17
size: once
V: TRBV4-1
J: TRBJ1-5
CDR3: CDSSPLGAGNSNQPQHF
DNA: TGCGACAGCAGCCCTCTAGGGGCCGGAAATAGCAATCAGCCCCAGCATTTT

D: TRBD1
length: 13
size: few
V: TRBV4-1
J: TRBJ1-6
CDR3: CASSQLLQGDLHF
DNA: TGCGCCAGCAGCCAGCTACTACAGGGGGACCTCCACTTT

D: -
length: 13
size: -
V: TRBV4-3
J: TRBJ1-1
CDR3: CASSQDTTNEAFF
DNA: TGCGCCAGCAGCCAAGATACGACGAATGAAGCTTTCTTT

D: -
length: 16
size: few
V: TRBV27
J: TRBJ1-4
CDR3: CASSLRAGRGNEKLFF
DNA: TGTGCCAGCAGTTTACGGGCGGGTCGGGGGAATGAAAAACTGTTTTTT

D: -
length: 15
size: -
V: TRBV11-2
J: TRBJ2-3
CDR3: CASSLVPGNGGTQYF
DNA: TGTGCCAGCAGCTTAGTCCCGGGGAACGGCGGTACGCAGTATTTT

D: -
length: 17
size: many
V: TRBV11-2
J: TRBJ2-3
CDR3: CASSLAPRSLSTDTQYF
DNA: TGTGCCAGCAGCTTAGCCCCCCGGAGTCTTAGCACAGATACGCAGTATTTT

D: -
length: 12
size: -
V: TRBV29-1
J: TRBJ1-1
CDR3: CSVRQGDTEAFF
DNA: TGCAGCGTTAGGCAGGGTGACACTGAAGCTTTCTTT

D: -
length: 13
size: -
V: TRBV29-1
J: TRBJ2-7
CDR3: CSVVPMNSYEQYF
DNA: TGCAGCGTTGTCCCTATGAACTCCTACGAGCAGTACTTC

D: TRBD2
length: 15
size: few
V: TRBV24-1
J: TRBJ2-1
CDR3: CATSDLRGGYNEQFF
DNA: TGTGCCACCAGTGATTTGCGCGGGGGGTACAATGAGCAGTTCTTC

D: TRBD2
length: 15
size: few
V: TRBV5-1
J: TRBJ2-1
CDR3: CASSLAGGGYNEQFF
DNA: TGCGCCAGCAGCCTCGCGGGGGGCGGCTACAATGAGCAGTTCTTC

D: -
length: 16
size: few
V: TRBV4-1
J: TRBJ2-3
CDR3: CASSQDAVASMYTQYF
DNA: TGCGCCAGCAGCCAAGATGCAGTAGCGTCCATGTATACGCAGTATTTT

D: TRBD1
length: 21
size: few
V: TRBV6-6
J: TRBJ1-6
CDR3: CASSYSYWDREFRSYNSPLHF
DNA: TGTGCCAGCAGTTACTCGTATTGGGACAGGGAATTTCGGTCCTATAATTCACCCCTCCACTTT

D: -
length: 15
size: once
V: TRBV7-9
J: TRBJ2-1
CDR3: CASSSTEGRWNEQFF
DNA: TGTGCCAGCAGTTCCACAGAGGGAAGGTGGAATGAGCAGTTCTTC

D: -
length: 14
size: few
V: TRBV5-1
J: TRBJ1-1
CDR3: CASTHGTTNTEAFF
DNA: TGCGCCAGCACCCACGGGACGACGAACACTGAAGCTTTCTTT

D: -
length: 11
size: few
V: TRBV20-1
J: TRBJ2-1
CDR3: CSAREGPIQFF
DNA: TGCAGTGCTAGAGAGGGACCAATCCAGTTCTTC

D: -
length: 14
size: -
V: TRBV5-1
J: TRBJ1-1
CDR3: CASSLGQVESEAFF
DNA: TGCGCCAGCAGCTTGGGACAGGTGGAATCCGAAGCTTTCTTT

D: TRBD2
length: 16
size: once
V: TRBV7-2
J: TRBJ2-1
CDR3: CASSLVAGWSYNEQFF
DNA: TGTGCCAGCAGCTTGGTAGCGGGGTGGTCCTACAATGAGCAGTTCTTC

D: -
length: 18
size: few
V: TRBV25-1
J: TRBJ1-6
CDR3: CASSDSNGGLNWNSPLHF
DNA: TGTGCCAGCAGTGACTCGAATGGGGGACTGAACTGGAATTCACCCCTCCACTTT

D: TRBD1
length: 14
size: once
V: TRBV20-1
J: TRBJ2-1
CDR3: CSASRDRAHNEQFF
DNA: TGCAGTGCCAGCCGGGACAGGGCCCACAATGAGCAGTTCTTC

D: -
length: 12
size: many
V: TRBV7-2
J: TRBJ2-5
CDR3: CASSLQEETQYF
DNA: TGTGCCAGCAGCTTACAGGAAGAGACCCAGTACTTC

D: TRBD1
length: 16
size: few
V: TRBV25-1
J: TRBJ1-1
CDR3: CASSESGGGGHTEAFF
DNA: TGTGCCAGCAGTGAATCGGGAGGGGGCGGGCACACTGAAGCTTTCTTT

D: TRBD1
length: 13
size: -
V: TRBV6-5
J: TRBJ2-3
CDR3: CASTKQGADTQYF
DNA: TGTGCCAGCACCAAACAGGGGGCGGATACGCAGTATTTT

D: -
length: 14
size: -
V: TRBV3-1
J: TRBJ2-7
CDR3: CASSQVSSGYEQYF
DNA: TGTGCCAGCAGCCAAGTGTCCTCGGGTTACGAGCAGTACTTC

D: -
length: 16
size: -
V: TRBV7-6
J: TRBJ2-7
CDR3: CASSSLGGQGSSEQYF
DNA: TGTGCCAGCAGCTCCCTCGGTGGGCAGGGAAGCTCCGAGCAGTACTTC

D: -
length: 16
size: -
V: TRBV5-1
J: TRBJ1-3
CDR3: CASRPELGGFGNTIYF
DNA: TGCGCCAGCAGGCCAGAATTAGGGGGATTCGGAAACACCATATATTTT

D: -
length: 13
size: few
V: TRBV4-3
J: TRBJ2-3
CDR3: CASSQGFRNTQYF
DNA: TGCGCCAGCAGCCAGGGATTCCGAAATACGCAGTATTTT

D: -
length: 14
size: few
V: TRBV7-2
J: TRBJ2-7
CDR3: CASSLEASTYEQYF
DNA: TGTGCCAGCAGCTTAGAGGCCAGTACCTACGAGCAGTACTTC

D: -
length: 16
size: few
V: TRBV5-5
J: TRBJ2-1
CDR3: CASSYPSESSYNEQFF
DNA: TGTGCCAGCAGTTATCCTAGCGAGAGCTCCTACAATGAGCAGTTCTTC

D: -
length: 15
size: few
V: TRBV24-1
J: TRBJ2-2
CDR3: CATSTSVTNTGELFF
DNA: TGTGCCACCAGTACGTCTGTCACGAACACCGGGGAGCTGTTTTTT

D: -
length: 13
size: few
V: TRBV6-6
J: TRBJ2-3
CDR3: CASSTGRLNTQYF
DNA: TGTGCCAGCAGCACAGGGCGCCTGAATACGCAGTATTTT

D: TRBD1
length: 15
size: few
V: TRBV5-1
J: TRBJ1-6
CDR3: CASSFQTGENSPLHF
DNA: TGCGCCAGCAGCTTCCAGACAGGGGAGAATTCACCCCTCCACTTT

D: -
length: 17
size: -
V: TRBV5-1
J: TRBJ1-4
CDR3: CASRAGGASGLNEKLFF
DNA: TGCGCCAGCAGAGCCGGGGGGGCGTCAGGCCTTAATGAAAAACTGTTTTTT

D: TRBD1
length: 15
size: -
V: TRBV5-1
J: TRBJ1-1
CDR3: CASSLVAGGNTEAFF
DNA: TGCGCCAGCAGCTTGGTGGCAGGGGGGAACACTGAAGCTTTCTTT

D: -
length: 13
size: many
V: TRBV4-1
J: TRBJ2-5
CDR3: CASSQGRQETQYF
DNA: TGTGCCAGCAGCCAAGGGCGGCAAGAGACCCAGTACTTC

D: -
length: 15
size: -
V: TRBV15
J: TRBJ1-5
CDR3: CATSFRDARNQPQHF
DNA: TGTGCCACCAGCTTTCGGGACGCACGCAATCAGCCCCAGCATTTT